A single sample gave rise to the 22 T cell receptor beta chains below, sequenced in a study of T cells in Graves' hyperthyroidism and ophthalmopathy. Regions amplified from RNA transcripts were the TCR beta CDR3 regions. When the TCR CDR3 underwent first-round RT-PCR, the HTBI primer set was used. TCRdb reanalysed the multiplex PCR reads using MiXCR and keeps one entry per CDR3 protein. The table shows 640,000 or so distinct CDR3 sequences, with 11% to 15% occurring only once. What was sequenced was blood. The receptors were gathered from a woman aged 18-29 years with Graves' ophthalmopathy.

This clonotype was counted only a few times. The chain carries TRBV13 and TRBJ2-7; D perhaps matches TRBD2 (7 bases). V shed 5 bases and J shed 1 base, with 18 bases lying between them. CDR1 and CDR2 from the germline V gene are PRHDT and FYEKMQ (reference sequence). The CDR3 contains 16 residues. CDR3 sequence (DNA): TGTGCCAGCAGCCTAAAGGGGGGGGCCAGATCCTACGAGCAGTACTTC. Translation: CASSLKGGARSYEQYF.

V usage is TRBV7-3 and J usage is TRBJ2-7, with 7 nucleotides matching TRBD2. The CDR3 has 17 residues. The ends lost 6 bases at V and 2 bases at J; junction bases unmatched: 16. The germline gives CDR1 SGHTA, CDR2 FQGTGA. Written as DNA, the CDR3 is TGTGCCAGCAGTTCCCGCGGAGGTAGCGGGCTGGCCTACGAGCAGTACTTC. Its protein is CASSSRGGSGLAYEQYF.

This clonotype was picked up many times. The chain links TRBV28 to TRBJ1-5, with D unclear. Trimming cost V 5 bases and J 4 bases, with 18 bases left between them. In germline, CDR1 is MDHEN, CDR2 SYDVKM. This CDR3 is built from 16 residues. The CDR3 DNA is TGTGCCAGCAGTCACAGAACCCACCTTTTGAATCAGCCCCAGCATTTT. It is translated as CASSHRTHLLNQPQHF.

This clonotype was counted at least ten times. J is TRBJ1-2 and V is TRBV28; D is uncertain. The CDR3 covers 13 residues. Trimming took off 3 bases at V and 4 bases at J, with 9 bases between the two ends. Germline CDR1 MDHEN, CDR2 SYDVKM. Here the CDR3 reads CASSFGRLYGYTF. In DNA form, the CDR3 reads TGTGCCAGCAGTTTCGGACGGCTCTATGGCTACACCTTC.

In the case of this clonotype: A much larger clone lies one base from this, so it may be a read error. The chain couples TRBV7-2 to TRBJ2-7; D tentatively fits TRBD1 or TRBD2 (5 bases each). The ends were cut back, 2 bases at V and 6 bases at J, with 14 bases in the middle. Germline values: CDR1 SGHTA, CDR2 FQGNSA. The CDR3 is 14 amino acids. The CDR3 sequence: CASSLLGSGTEQYF. DNA for the CDR3: TGTGCCAGCAGCTTATTGGGCTCGGGGACCGAGCAGTACTTC.

In its sample, this clonotype was seen a few times. This chain connects TRBV5-1 to TRBJ2-6; 7 positions match TRBD1. Germline V gene lookup returns CDR1 SGHRS and CDR2 YFSETQ. This CDR3 is built from 15 residues. The trim removed 3 bases at V and 2 bases at J, leaving 2 bases unmatched. DNA of the CDR3: TGCGCCAGCAGCTCGGGGACAGCTGGGGCCAACGTCCTGACTTTC. Protein sequence: CASSSGTAGANVLTF.

This clonotype was seen ten or more times. This chain joins TRBV29-1 and TRBJ2-5; D gene uncertain. This CDR3 comprises 14 residues. The V and J ends lost 6 bases and 1 base respectively, with 15 bases between them. Germline V gives CDR1 SQVTM, CDR2 ANQGSEA. CDR3: CSVDHDGTQETQYF. The CDR3 region has the DNA TGCAGCGTCGATCATGATGGCACCCAAGAGACCCAGTACTTC.

This clonotype was detected a few times. CDR3 residues: CASAEIYNSPLHF. For the CDR3, the DNA is TGTGCCAGTGCTGAAATCTATAATTCACCCCTCCACTTT. The chain uses TRBV6-1 and TRBJ1-6; no definite D call. This CDR3 region has 13 residues. From germline, CDR1 is MNHNS and CDR2 SASEGT. Trimming pared 9 bases from V and 3 bases from J, leaving 9 bases between.

Many counts were recorded for this clonotype. V is TRBV2 and J is TRBJ2-5, with TRBD2 identical over 15 bases. V gave up 6 bases and J gave up 1 base; unmatched junction bases: 6. Germline lookup yields CDR1 SNHLY and CDR2 FYNNEI. CDR3 length: 17 amino acids. The CDR3 spells CASRGTSGRRGQETQYF. DNA of the CDR3: TGTGCCAGCAGGGGGACTAGCGGGAGGAGGGGCCAAGAGACCCAGTACTTC.

This clonotype was counted many times. The J gene is TRBJ1-5, the V gene TRBV6-1; 9 bases are a match to TRBD1. The germline gives CDR1 MNHNS, CDR2 SASEGT. V dropped 11 bases and J dropped 6; count of bases not matched to a gene: 8. The CDR3 spans 13 residues. The CDR3 loop is CAGSDRGGQPQHF. The DNA of the CDR3 is TGTGCCGGTTCGGACAGGGGCGGTCAGCCCCAGCATTTT.

This clonotype was seen a few times. The rearrangement joins TRBV7-2 to TRBJ1-3, with D hard to call. Deletions cut 2 bases from V and 2 bases from J, with 10 bases between. In germline, CDR1 is SGHTA, CDR2 FQGNSA. The CDR3 has 15 amino acids. CDR3 nucleotides: TGTGCCAGCAGCTTATTCGGGGTTGCTGGAAACACCATATATTTT. Protein: CASSLFGVAGNTIYF.

This clonotype was seen repeatedly, ten times or more. This sequence joins TRBV28 and TRBJ2-7; TRBD2 is a possible D gene (6 bases). Germline CDR1 reads MDHEN; CDR2 reads SYDVKM. The CDR3 contains 17 residues. V lost 7 bases, J lost 0 bases, and 22 bases lay in between. CDR3 protein: CASTPWRFRRGSYEQYF. The CDR3 DNA reads as TGTGCCAGCACCCCTTGGAGGTTCCGGAGGGGCTCCTACGAGCAGTACTTC.

In its sample, this clonotype was seen a few times. This rearrangement joins TRBV25-1 to TRBJ2-6, with unresolved D. The CDR3 length is 15 residues. CDR1 is MGHDK and CDR2 is SYGVNS in the germline V gene. Between the trimmed V and J ends, which lost 4 bases and 1 base, there was a span of 8 bases. The CDR3 sequence: CASSAIRSGANVLTF. CDR3 nucleotides: TGTGCCAGCAGTGCGATCCGATCTGGGGCCAACGTCCTGACTTTC.

The genes are TRBV6-5 and TRBJ1-6; the match to TRBD1 covers 7 bases. Germline V gene data show CDR1 as MNHEY and CDR2 as SVGAGI. This CDR3 is built from 14 residues. With 2 bases clipped from V and 7 bases from J, the junction kept 2 bases outside the gene matches. CDR3 sequence reads: CASSYQGENSPLHF. As DNA, the CDR3 is TGTGCCAGCAGTTACCAGGGGGAGAATTCACCCCTCCACTTT.

This clonotype showed up many times. This CDR3 is CASSPRPGAGGLTETQYF. The DNA of the CDR3 is TGTGCCAGCAGCCCCCGGCCCGGAGCAGGGGGCCTTACAGAGACCCAGTACTTC. This chain connects TRBV9 to TRBJ2-5; 8 positions agree with TRBD1. The CDR3 has 18 residues. Losses at the gene ends were 4 bases for V and 4 bases for J; bases not matched to a gene: 18. Looked up from germline, CDR1 is SGDLS and CDR2 is YYNGEE. Looking up the rest from reference TRBV9 and TRBJ2-5 gives the full variable domain: DSGVTQTPKHLITATGQRVTLRCSPRSGDLSVYWYQQSLDQGLQFLIQYYNGEERAKGNILERFSAQQFPDLHSELNLSSLELGDSALYFCASSPRPGAGGLTETQYFGPGTRLLVL.

Worth noting for this clonotype: This may stem from a read error, because a much larger clone lies one nucleotide away. The chain has TRBV12-3 or TRBV12-4 and TRBJ2-7, with TRBD2 matching 7 bases. This CDR3 has 17 amino acids. Germline trimming cut 2 bases from V and 2 bases from J; bases unmatched to any gene: 12. The CDR3 DNA reads TGTGCCAGCAGTTTATTCGGAGTGGGAGGGAGGGCCTACGAGCAGTACTTC. It is translated as CASSLFGVGGRAYEQYF.

This clonotype was seen at least ten times. The chain links TRBV25-1 to TRBJ2-1, with TRBD2 as a possible D gene (6 bases). Germline V gene data show CDR1 as MGHDK and CDR2 as SYGVNS. The CDR3 covers 15 residues. Trimming took 2 bases from V and 3 from J, leaving 11 bases between them. This CDR3 reads CASSEPGSDYNEQFF. CDR3 bases: TGTGCCAGCAGTGAACCCGGGAGTGACTACAATGAGCAGTTCTTC.

This sequence joins TRBV25-1 and TRBJ1-1; D perhaps matches TRBD1 (5 bases). The CDR3 covers 12 residues. Trimming took 3 bases from V and 11 from J, leaving 13 bases between them. Germline CDR1 is MGHDK and CDR2 is SYGVNS. Written as DNA, the CDR3 is TGTGCCAGCAGTGACCCTTCCGAGGGGGCTTTCTTT. This codes for CASSDPSEGAFF.

This clonotype was seen a few times. The CDR3 reads CASSRPGLGANVLTF. In nucleotides, the CDR3 is TGTGCCAGCAGTCGGCCAGGGTTGGGGGCCAACGTCCTGACTTTC. The chain joins TRBV27 to TRBJ2-6; tentatively, D is TRBD1 (5 bases). The CDR3 contains 15 residues. Trimming pared 5 bases from V and 4 bases from J, leaving 12 bases between. Germline loops: CDR1 MNHEY, CDR2 SMNVEV (reference sequence).

This clonotype showed up just a few times. V gene TRBV19 combines with J gene TRBJ1-5, with TRBD1 matching over 10 bases. The CDR3 totals 16 residues. From germline, CDR1 is LNHDA and CDR2 SQIVND (reference sequence). Losses at the gene ends were 5 bases for V and 7 bases for J; bases not matched to a gene: 11. CDR3 protein: CASSAGTGALWQPQHF. The CDR3 DNA reads TGTGCCAGTAGTGCCGGGACAGGGGCCCTATGGCAGCCCCAGCATTTT.

This clonotype was detected only a few times. V usage is TRBV27 and J usage is TRBJ2-7; 11 bases match TRBD2. V was pared by 5 bases and J by 7 bases, with 10 bases of the junction left unmatched. The CDR3 is made up of 15 amino acids. Germline CDR1 and CDR2: MNHEY and SMNVEV (reference sequence). The CDR3 protein is CASSIGTSGAGEQYF. The CDR3 coding sequence is TGTGCCAGCAGTATCGGGACTAGCGGCGCGGGGGAGCAGTACTTC.

This clonotype was detected many times. The chain has TRBV5-1 and TRBJ2-7, with a possible D match to TRBD2 (5 bases). The V and J ends lost 1 base and 1 base respectively, with 9 bases between them. The CDR3 totals 14 residues. Germline loops: CDR1 SGHRS, CDR2 YFSETQ. The chain's CDR3 is CASSLRTDSYEQYF. CDR3 bases: TGCGCCAGCAGCTTGCGGACTGATTCCTACGAGCAGTACTTC. The variable domain in full, with the rest retrieved from reference TRBV5-1 and TRBJ2-7, is KAGVTQTPRYLIKTRGQQVTLSCSPISGHRSVSWYQQTPGQGLQFLFEYFSETQRNKGNFPGRFSGRQFSNSRSEMNVSTLELGDSALYLCASSLRTDSYEQYFGPGTRLTVT.